One sample yielded the 17 T cell receptor beta chains listed below, sequenced in a study of molecular identifiers for immune sequencing clone quantification. One entry per CDR3 protein, called by TCRdb with MiXCR from the PCR reads. The sample consists of around 480,000 distinct CDR3 sequences, over 20% of them appearing once. The material sequenced was naive CD8+ T cells from blood, with Jurkat cell RNA spiked in. Sample subset: FACS-sorted CD8+CD4-CCR7+CD45RA+ naive T cells. These receptor sequences come from a human donor in good health. Some libraries in this study had Jurkat cell RNA spiked in.

A word on this clonotype: Possible read error: a much larger clone is one base away. The V and J genes are TRBV20-1 and TRBJ1-1, with 7 nucleotides matching TRBD1. The CDR3 totals 18 residues. Germline V gene data show CDR1 as DFQATT and CDR2 as SNEGSKA (reference sequence). CDR3 protein: CGALKYRDSDWMNTEAFF. The CDR3 coding sequence is TGCGGTGCTCTGAAATACCGGGACAGCGATTGGATGAACACTGAAGCTTTCTTT.

This clonotype was picked up a small number of times. The V gene is TRBV16, the J gene TRBJ2-1; tentative D call: TRBD2 (7 bases). The CDR3 loop spans 15 amino acids. V gave up 2 bases and J gave up 8 bases, with 16 bases separating them. Germline values: CDR1 KGHSY, CDR2 FQNENV. Here the CDR3 DNA reads TGTGCCAGCAGCCAAGGGGGGGGCCACAACGATGAGCAGTTCTTC. Residues: CASSQGGGHNDEQFF. Variable domain in full (rest from reference TRBV16 and TRBJ2-1): GEEVAQTPKHLVRGEGQKAKLYCAPIKGHSYVFWYQQVLKNEFKFLISFQNENVFDETGMPKERFSAKCLPNSPCSLEIQATKLEDSAVYFCASSQGGGHNDEQFFGPGTRLTVL.

This clonotype occurred a few times. V and J are TRBV27 and TRBJ2-7, with 11 bases aligning to TRBD2. Germline trimming cut 6 bases from V and 0 bases from J; bases unmatched to any gene: 4. CDR3 length: 15 amino acids. The germline V gene has CDR1 MNHEY and CDR2 SMNVEV (reference sequence). The chain's CDR3 is CASRLAGGRSYEQYF. The CDR3 DNA reads TGTGCCAGCAGGCTAGCGGGGGGCCGCTCCTACGAGCAGTACTTC.

This chain joins TRBV6-2 or TRBV6-3 and TRBJ2-7; 8 nucleotides line up with TRBD2. Looked up from germline, CDR1 is MNHEY and CDR2 is SVGEGT. This CDR3 comprises 19 residues. Losses at the gene ends were 6 bases for V and 0 bases for J; bases not matched to a gene: 19. The CDR3 region is CASRSETGVLAVSSYEQYF. The DNA for the CDR3 is TGTGCCAGCAGAAGCGAGACAGGCGTACTAGCGGTAAGCTCCTACGAGCAGTACTTC.

This clonotype was counted a few times. The V gene is TRBV7-9, the J gene TRBJ2-5; possibly TRBD1 for D (5 bases). The CDR3 loop spans 13 amino acids. Germline V CDR1 and CDR2: SEHNR, FQNEAQ (reference sequence). Trimming shortened V by 5 bases and J by 5 bases, and 12 bases separated the two germline ends. This CDR3 reads CASSQGLDETQYF. The CDR3, as DNA: TGTGCCAGCAGCCAGGGTTTGGATGAGACCCAGTACTTC.

This clonotype has at least ten counts. This chain joins TRBV7-3 and TRBJ2-2; D is unclear. Germline V gene lookup returns CDR1 SGHTA and CDR2 FQGTGA. V was cut by 5 bases and J by 3 bases, with 7 bases left in between. The CDR3 is made up of 13 amino acids. CDR3 nucleotide sequence: TGTGCCAGCAGCAAACAAGACACCGGGGAGCTGTTTTTT. Translating gives CASSKQDTGELFF.

The genes are TRBV6-1 and TRBJ2-3, with D hard to call. Trimming shortened V by 3 bases and J by 2 bases, and 12 bases separated the two germline ends. Germline loops: CDR1 MNHNS, CDR2 SASEGT. This CDR3 region has 15 residues. CDR3 region: CASSDETGLTDTQYF. CDR3 nucleotides: TGTGCCAGCAGTGACGAGACGGGCCTCACAGATACGCAGTATTTT.

This clonotype was seen ten or more times. The chain uses TRBV20-1 and TRBJ2-5, with 7 bases identical to TRBD2. Germline loops: CDR1 DFQATT, CDR2 SNEGSKA (reference sequence). V lost 1 base, J lost 2 bases, and 7 bases stayed unmatched. The CDR3 consists of 15 residues. The CDR3 DNA reads as TGCAGTGCTAGAGTTGCGGGGGATAAACAAGAGACCCAGTACTTC. Residues: CSARVAGDKQETQYF.

The rearrangement links TRBV14 to TRBJ1-1; TRBD1 is a possible D gene (6 bases). V was trimmed by 6 bases and J by 8 bases, leaving 16 bases between them. In germline, CDR1 is SGHDN, CDR2 FVKESK. The CDR3 is 13 residues long. The CDR3, as DNA: TGTGCCAGCAGAGACATGGGGGCGGAAGAAGCTTTCTTT. Amino acid sequence: CASRDMGAEEAFF.

In its sample, this clonotype was seen a few times. The V call is TRBV5-1, the J call TRBJ1-2; TRBD1 aligns across 7 bases. Germline V gene data show CDR1 as SGHRS and CDR2 as YFSETQ. The CDR3 contains 13 residues. V trimming: 0 bases; J trimming: 8 bases; junction bases outside the gene matches: 4. The CDR3 DNA is TGCGCCAGCAGCTTGGCAGGGGGAGAAGGCTACACCTTC. It translates to CASSLAGGEGYTF.

Only one count was recorded for this clonotype. A read error may explain this, as a much larger clone is one base away. The V and J genes are TRBV7-8 and TRBJ2-1; a possible D gene is TRBD2 (6 bases). V was shortened by 0 bases and J by 5 bases, with 17 bases between the two germline ends. Germline V gives CDR1 SGHVS, CDR2 FQNEAQ. There are 17 residues in the CDR3. Here the CDR3 reads CASSLADRDGGDNEQFF. The CDR3 DNA follows: TGTGCCAGCAGCTTAGCCGACCGGGACGGGGGAGACAATGAGCAGTTCTTC.

J is TRBJ2-6 and V is TRBV4-3; D ambiguous. Germline V CDR1 and CDR2: LGHNA, YSLEER. This CDR3 comprises 15 residues. V was shortened by 1 base and J by 2 bases, with 6 bases between the two germline ends. CDR3 in amino acids: CASSQGVPGANVLTF. CDR3 nucleotide sequence: TGCGCCAGCAGCCAAGGAGTGCCTGGGGCCAACGTCCTGACTTTC.

This clonotype was seen more than once but under ten times. The V call is TRBV29-1, the J call TRBJ2-3; D not certain. CDR1 SQVTM and CDR2 ANQGSEA come from the germline V gene. The CDR3 totals 10 residues. Trimming shortened V by 3 bases and J by 12 bases, and 10 bases separated the two germline ends. CDR3: CSVDDRPQYF. CDR3 DNA: TGCAGCGTTGACGACCGACCACAGTATTTT.

Concerning this clonotype: Possible read error: a much larger clone is one base away. This is likely a read error, given that the CDR3 carries no conserved phenylalanine or tryptophan at its end. V gene TRBV7-9 combines with J gene TRBJ1-6, with a possible D match to TRBD1 (5 bases). V was trimmed by 4 bases and J by 8 bases, leaving 15 bases between them. CDR1 is SEHNR and CDR2 is FQNEAQ in the germline V gene (reference sequence). The CDR3 covers 15 residues. The CDR3 loop is CASSSSDSNYSPLHL. The DNA for the CDR3 is TGTGCCAGCAGCTCTTCCGACAGCAATTATTCACCCCTCCACCTT.

This clonotype showed up many times. V gene TRBV4-1 combines with J gene TRBJ2-7; 9 positions match TRBD1. J lost 1 base, V lost 3 bases, and 10 bases had no gene match. The germline gives CDR1 MGHRA, CDR2 YSYEKL. CDR3 size: 17 residues. CDR3 sequence: CASSQTLRDRVSYEQYF. Here the CDR3 DNA reads TGCGCCAGCAGCCAGACTCTCCGGGACAGGGTTTCCTACGAGCAGTACTTC.

On this clonotype: Being one base from a much bigger clone, this may be a read error. This chain joins TRBV6-2 or TRBV6-3 and TRBJ2-1, with no clear D. Germline lookup yields CDR1 MNHEY and CDR2 SVGEGT. This CDR3 comprises 12 residues. V was pared by 4 bases and J by 8 bases, with 9 bases between. In nucleotides, the CDR3 is TGTGCCAGCAGTTTAGGTAGGGATGAGCAGTTCTTC. Translating gives CASSLGRDEQFF.

In this sample, this clonotype turned up a few times. This chain links TRBV5-1 with TRBJ1-1; 10 bases are shared with TRBD1. The germline V gene encodes CDR1 SGHRS and CDR2 YFSETQ. J was trimmed by 6 bases and V by 0 bases; bases with no gene match: 11. This CDR3 is built from 17 residues. The CDR3 here is CASSLGVGQGREAEAFF. Here the CDR3 DNA reads TGCGCCAGCAGCTTGGGAGTGGGACAGGGGAGAGAGGCTGAAGCTTTCTTT. The full variable domain, its missing parts supplied by reference TRBV5-1 and TRBJ1-1, is KAGVTQTPRYLIKTRGQQVTLSCSPISGHRSVSWYQQTPGQGLQFLFEYFSETQRNKGNFPGRFSGRQFSNSRSEMNVSTLELGDSALYLCASSLGVGQGREAEAFFGQGTRLTVV.